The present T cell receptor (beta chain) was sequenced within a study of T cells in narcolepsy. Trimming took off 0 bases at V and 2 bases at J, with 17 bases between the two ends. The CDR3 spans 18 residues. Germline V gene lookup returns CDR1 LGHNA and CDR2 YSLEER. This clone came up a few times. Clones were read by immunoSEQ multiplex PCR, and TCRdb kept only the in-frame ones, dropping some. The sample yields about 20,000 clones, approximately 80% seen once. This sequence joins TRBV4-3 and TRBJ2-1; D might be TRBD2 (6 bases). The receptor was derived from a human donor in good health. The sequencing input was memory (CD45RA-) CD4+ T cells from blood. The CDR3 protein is CASSQEVASALPYNEQFF. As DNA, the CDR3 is TGCGCCAGCAGCCAAGAAGTCGCTAGCGCTCTCCCCTACAATGAGCAGTTCTTC.